The next 10 T cell receptor beta chains were all read from a single sample in a study of a mutant IDH1 vaccine in newly diagnosed glioma. Regarding time point: week 47, end of study. Topical imiquimod was applied with each vaccine dose, which held 300 ug of mutant IDH1 20-mer peptide. Profiling relied on immunoSEQ multiplex PCR, and the TCRdb table lists in-frame clones only, not all of them. The table lists tens of thousands of clones, approximately 64% of them singletons. Their antigens remain unidentified. The sequenced sample was peripheral blood mononuclear cells (PBMCs), obtained from a glioma patient whose treatment included an IDH1 peptide vaccine. The origin of the receptors is a man aged 40-50 years with glioma. Some clones in this sample may be carry-over from other donors' samples.

The chain couples TRBV5-6 to TRBJ2-3; TRBD2 matches at 7 bases. The germline V gene has CDR1 SGHDT and CDR2 YYEEEE. Trimming took 4 bases from V and 10 from J; bases not matched to a gene: 12. The CDR3 totals 14 residues. CDR3 in amino acids: CASSGRGAGRSQYF. The CDR3 DNA reads as TGTGCCAGCAGCGGGCGGGGAGCGGGGAGGTCGCAGTATTTT.

The V call is TRBV4-2, the J call TRBJ2-5, with 12 nucleotides matching TRBD2. The trim removed 2 bases at V and 1 base at J, leaving 5 bases unmatched. CDR1 and CDR2 (germline): LGHNA, YNFKEQ. There are 17 residues in the CDR3. CDR3 coding DNA: TGTGCCAGCAGCCAAACGTCTAGCGGGGGGGCCCAAGAGACCCAGTACTTC. Its protein is CASSQTSSGGAQETQYF.

The chain combines TRBV5-1 with TRBJ2-7, with 7 bases fitting TRBD2. Germline CDR1 is SGHRS and CDR2 is YFSETQ. The CDR3 consists of 15 residues. J gave up 3 bases and V 5 bases, and 11 bases lay outside the gene matches. CDR3 residues: CASSMGGTQGYEQYF. The CDR3 nucleotides read TGCGCCAGCAGTATGGGGGGGACGCAAGGCTACGAGCAGTACTTC.

This clone was seen a single time. The chain uses TRBV10-3 and TRBJ1-1, with 10 bases identical to TRBD1. The germline CDR1 and CDR2 sequences are ENHRY and SYGVKD. This CDR3 has 15 amino acids. The J segment lost 6 bases and the V segment lost 6 bases, leaving 10 bases of the junction unmatched. As DNA, the CDR3 is TGTGCCATCAGGAATACCGGGACAGGGGTAGCTGAAGCTTTCTTT. As protein: CAIRNTGTGVAEAFF.

The sample holds a few counts of this clone. The V and J genes are TRBV30 and TRBJ2-3, with TRBD1 matching over 7 bases. The V segment lost 5 bases and the J segment 1 base; nucleotides outside the gene matches: 3. The germline V gene encodes CDR1 GTSNPN and CDR2 SVGIG (reference sequence). The CDR3 length is 13 residues. The CDR3 loop reads CAWDRDRTDTQYF. CDR3 coding DNA: TGTGCCTGGGACAGGGACCGCACAGATACGCAGTATTTT.

V gene TRBV7-2 combines with J gene TRBJ2-7; TRBD2 agrees at 11 bases. Germline V CDR1 and CDR2: SGHTA, FQGNSA. J lost 6 bases, V lost 1 base, and 5 bases had no gene match. This CDR3 has 15 amino acids. CDR3 DNA sequence: TGTGCCAGCAGCTTAGTGGCTAGCGGGGGGTTCGAGCAGTACTTC. It specifies CASSLVASGGFEQYF.

This sequence joins TRBV19 and TRBJ1-1; D remains unclear. The CDR3 runs 13 residues. Germline V lookup: CDR1 LNHDA, CDR2 SQIVND (reference sequence). V was clipped by 3 bases and J by 7 bases, with 12 bases between them. The CDR3 sequence is CASSMGRIVEAFF. The CDR3 nucleotides read TGTGCCAGTAGTATGGGCAGGATAGTTGAAGCTTTCTTT. Full variable domain (missing parts from reference TRBV19 and TRBJ1-1): DGGITQSPKYLFRKEGQNVTLSCEQNLNHDAMYWYRQDPGQGLRLIYYSQIVNDFQKGDIAEGYSVSREKKESFPLTVTSAQKNPTAFYLCASSMGRIVEAFFGQGTRLTVV.

This clone was observed a few times. The DNA for the CDR3 is TGTGCCAGCAGTTTCGGTCCAATTAATGAAAAACTGTTTTTT. It encodes CASSFGPINEKLFF. The chain has TRBV27 and TRBJ1-4, with D unresolved. The CDR3 runs 14 residues. V lost 3 bases to trimming and J lost 4 bases, with 9 bases between them. Per germline, CDR1 MNHEY and CDR2 SMNVEV (reference sequence).

This chain uses TRBV2 with TRBJ2-3, with 7 bases that match TRBD1. This CDR3 has 16 residues. Germline V gives CDR1 SNHLY, CDR2 FYNNEI. The J segment lost 0 bases and the V segment lost 7 bases, leaving 10 bases of the junction unmatched. CDR3 in DNA: TGTGCCAGCACCACAGGGGAGTGGGGAAGCACAGATACGCAGTATTTT. Its translation is CASTTGEWGSTDTQYF.

The chain combines TRBV6-6 with TRBJ2-5; 8 bases map to TRBD2. Germline CDR1 is MNHNY and CDR2 is SVGAGI (reference sequence). Trimming cost V 4 bases and J 4 bases; bases outside gene matches: 5. The CDR3 is 14 amino acids. The DNA for the CDR3 is TGTGCCAGCAGTTTTAGCGGGGTAGGAGAGACCCAGTACTTC. This gives the protein CASSFSGVGETQYF.